This T cell receptor (beta chain) was obtained from a study of T cell responses to AZD1222 COVID-19 vaccine. In the case of this clone: Its antigen remains unidentified.

Germline V gene sequence: CDR1 MNHNS, CDR2 SASEGT. V was trimmed by 1 base and J by 4 bases, leaving 13 bases between them. This CDR3 comprises 16 residues. Produced via immunoSEQ multiplex PCR; TCRdb's table is partial and in-frame only. The sample carries roughly 140,000 clones, 90% recorded once. Notes on the study in general: White British ancestry dominated among donors, who included more females, and clonal diversity was possibly underestimated. Variant regions that are unmutated are reportedly the target of nearly half of spike-specific TCRs.

This TCR derives from an adult who received the AZD1222 COVID-19 vaccine. This specimen was peripheral blood, taken 28 days after the second AZD1222 dose. The chain combines TRBV6-1 with TRBJ2-2; no definite D call. CDR3 bases: TGTGCCAGCAGTGAAGTGGACGGTCGGATCACCGGGGAGCTGTTTTTT. Translation: CASSEVDGRITGELFF.